This T cell receptor (beta chain) is from a study of blood T cell repertoires in COVID-19. The protocol was immunoSEQ multiplex PCR, while the TCRdb copy is restricted to in-frame clones and leaves out a portion. The sample holds around 300,000 clones, 70% to 90% seen once. CDR3 length equals 18 residues. Germline CDR1 is MGHRA and CDR2 is YSYEKL. The V segment lost 0 bases and the J segment 4 bases; nucleotides outside the gene matches: 10. The receptor was derived from a woman in her 30s who had recovered from COVID-19. Sequencing was done on a sample of PBMCs or T cells enriched from blood (not recorded which). The V and J genes are TRBV4-1 and TRBJ2-3, with TRBD2 matching 10 bases. The CDR3 coding sequence is TGCGCCAGCAGCCAAGATCGGAGCGGGGGGGCCTTGGCAGATACGCAGTATTTT. Residues: CASSQDRSGGALADTQYF.